These T cell receptor beta chains were read from a single sample in a study of cytomegalovirus exposure and HLA in healthy donors. Repertoires were generated with immunoSEQ multiplex PCR, while TCRdb's copy carries only in-frame clones and drops some. The table shows roughly 120,000 clones, with approximately 70% occurring only once. Sequencing input: PBMCs. The receptors shown here come from a young woman in good health and CMV-seronegative. Each CDR3 is given with its conserved first and last residue. A D gene is named only where the DNA matches it firmly. Part of the rows lack a size; the others show once, few, many or a class for expanded clones.

V gene	J gene	D gene	clone size	CDR3 DNA	CDR3 protein
TRBV10-3	TRBJ1-2	.	.	TGTGCCATCACCCTAGACAGCTCGAACTATGGCTACACCTTC	CAITLDSSNYGYTF
TRBV19	TRBJ2-7	TRBD1	.	TGTGCCAGTAGTATCGTTACAGGGGCGGAAGAGCAGTACTTC	CASSIVTGAEEQYF
TRBV30	TRBJ1-1	.	.	TGTGCCTGGAGTCCGGCCCCACAGCCTTTGAACACTGAAGCTTTCTTT	CAWSPAPQPLNTEAFF
TRBV5-1	TRBJ1-5	.	once	TGCGCCAGCAGCTTGTCGGGGGATCAGCCCCAGCATTTT	CASSLSGDQPQHF
TRBV5-1	TRBJ2-1	.	.	TGCGCCAGCAGCTCCGGGAACTCCTACAATGAGCAGTTCTTC	CASSSGNSYNEQFF
TRBV4-3	TRBJ2-2	.	.	TGCGCCAGCAGCGCTCAGACAGGGAGGTTCAACACCGGGGAGCTGTTTTTT	CASSAQTGRFNTGELFF
TRBV5-1	TRBJ2-7	.	.	TGCGCCAGCAGCTTGGCTACGCTTTCAGGGGCCTACGAGCAGTACTTC	CASSLATLSGAYEQYF
TRBV4-1	TRBJ1-5	.	.	TGCGCCAGCAGCCAAGATATCCTCATTGGCAGGGAACAGCCCCAGCATTTT	CASSQDILIGREQPQHF
TRBV25-1	TRBJ2-7	.	.	TGTGCCAGCAGTGAATGCCTGGGGGGGCCGTCTAACTACGAGCAGTACTTC	CASSECLGGPSNYEQYF
TRBV5-6	TRBJ1-1	.	few	TGTGCCAGCAGCTTGACCACAGGGTCCCTGAACACTGAAGCTTTCTTT	CASSLTTGSLNTEAFF
TRBV5-4	TRBJ2-6	.	.	TGTGCCAGCAGCCCCTCAGGGATGGGGCGGGGGGCCAACGTCCTGACTTTC	CASSPSGMGRGANVLTF
TRBV19	TRBJ1-1	TRBD1	.	TGTGCCAGTACCCTGACAGGGTCTTGGTCTGAAGCTTTCTTT	CASTLTGSWSEAFF
TRBV7-9	TRBJ2-3	TRBD2	.	TGTGCCAGCAGCTACCCGGGCGGGGGGGACACAGATACGCAGTATTTT	CASSYPGGGDTDTQYF
TRBV29-1	TRBJ1-1	TRBD1	.	TGCAGCGGTGGACAGGGGGAAGCTTTCTTT	CSGGQGEAFF
TRBV5-1	TRBJ1-6	.	.	TGCGCCAGCAGCCCGGGTCAGGAGGGTTCACCCCTCCACTTT	CASSPGQEGSPLHF
TRBV5-1	TRBJ2-6	.	.	TGCGCCAGCAGCTTACAGGGAGAAGGGGCCAACGTCCTGACTTTC	CASSLQGEGANVLTF
TRBV25-1	TRBJ2-1	TRBD1	few	TGTGCCAGCAATAGGGGACAGGCTGGTGAGCAGTTCTTC	CASNRGQAGEQFF